This T cell receptor (beta chain) was obtained from a study of siplizumab effects on memory and regulatory T cells (dated by TCRdb to between 2019 and 2020). Looking at the study overall: The study examined how the anti-CD2 antibody siplizumab affects alloreactive T-cell subsets in allogeneic mixed lymphocyte reactions built from human PBMCs. Overall study outcomes, separate from this receptor: Sequences below about 10^-5 frequency were poorly captured, so only a minor fraction of alloreactive clones could be mapped to unstimulated subsets. Among mappable alloreactive CD4+ clones, the Treg-derived fraction averaged around 63% with siplizumab versus 26.9% in control reactions. A naive or memory phenotype could not be assigned to roughly 75-96% of proliferating CD4+ or CD8+ clones. Unstimulated naive T cells appeared to be more diverse than memory T cells, and naive cells seemed to make a substantial contribution to the alloresponse. Siplizumab significantly lowered the cumulative frequency of alloreactive sequences that could be traced to unstimulated CD4+ memory T cells. The suppressive function of proliferating Tregs from siplizumab cultures was not functionally confirmed.

This clone was seen a handful of times. The antigen it binds to is not known. Base-call qualities are not available, and no considerably larger clone is one nucleotide away. In a few donor pairs, further sequencing was done on unstimulated CD8+ naive, CD4+ memory, CD8+ TEMRA, CD4+ naive and CD8+ effector memory subsets. TCRbeta CDR3 sequencing was performed on sorted unstimulated T cells and on proliferating T cells recovered from mixed lymphocyte reactions. Fresh whole blood from about ten HLA-typed healthy donors served as the source for isolating PBMCs. Library creation used the immunoSEQ multiplex PCR assay. Each sample had around 92,000 TCR templates assayed by the deep sequencing platform. Genomic DNA extracted from sorted T cells was the material used for TCRbeta CDR3 sequencing. The published analysis was carried out like this. The R programming language was used for clonal analysis of the TCRbeta CDR3 data. Unstimulated samples were compared with post-reaction CFSE-low samples to define alloreactive CD4+ and CD8+ clones. Regulatory or non-regulatory origin was assigned to alloreactive CD4+ clones by matching of sequences to sorted unstimulated Treg and non-Treg repertoires. Drawn from immuneACCESS, this table holds only the in-frame rearrangements with V and J called that TCRdb kept. Clones are partly lost; checked studies trace under half to an unresolved V gene and leave the rest unexplained. That table gives V, J and clone size, and the DNA gave D and trimming. Within this sample are about 26,000 clones, with around 80% of them counted one time only. The ten largest clones represent around 25% of the sample.

The CDR3 spans 11 residues, from the cysteine through the phenylalanine. The DNA shown is the 33-base CDR3, in frame from base 1. Via the germline V gene (reference sequence), CDR1 is LNHDA and CDR2 SQIVND. The germline ends are 13 bases apart after V is trimmed by 5 bases and J by 15 bases. The clonotype comes from a human donor in good health. Recombination joined TRBV19 with TRBJ1-4, with no reliable assignment of the D segment. Sequenced: memory CD4+ T cells sorted from blood. This sample's cell subset or site label indicates: unstimulated CD4+ memory T cells. The CDR3 reads CASSGPNEVFF. In nucleotide form, the sequence is TGTGCCAGTAGTGGTCCGAATGAGGTGTTTTTT.